This TCR beta chain was profiled in a study of shared clonotypes between healthy human individuals. About the study: A donor's plate count was three for CD4 naive and three for CD4 memory; CD8 naive had two and CD8 memory one.

CD45RO-negative cells were positively selected for CCR7, leaving out terminally differentiated effector memory CD45RA+ cells. TCRdb's table, derived via immunoSEQ multiplex PCR, lists solely in-frame clones and lacks some. The sample carries hundreds of thousands of clones, approximately 96% recorded once. Study-level findings and limits: Naive subsets generally had larger estimated richness than memory subsets.

This clone has just one count. As yet, its antigen is unknown. V lost 0 bases and J 0 bases, leaving 8 bases between the germline ends. The CDR3 sequence is 15 residues long. CDR1 SGHRS and CDR2 YFSETQ come from the germline V gene. The V call is TRBV5-1, the J call TRBJ2-3; weak D call: TRBD2 (6 bases). The receptor comes from a woman aged 30 to 39 in good health. The sequencing sample was made of naive CD8+ T cells sorted from blood. This CDR3 is CASSLESGSTDTQYF. The CDR3 DNA sequence: TGCGCCAGCAGCTTGGAAAGCGGGAGCACAGATACGCAGTATTTT.